A selection of T cell receptor beta chains follows, all from one sample in a study of blood T cell repertoires in COVID-19. Profiled with immunoSEQ multiplex PCR; TCRdb holds only in-frame clones, not every one. The sample contains 85,000 to 130,000 clones, approximately 89% of which appear only once. The source material was peripheral blood. The receptors here all came from a man in his 60s with acute or convalescent COVID-19. Both conserved end residues are part of each CDR3. The D gene is left open where the match is weak. Not every row has a clone size; where given, it reads once, few, many or a size class.

clone_size j_call v_call d_call cdr3_aa cdr3_nt
NA TRBJ2-7 TRBV29-1 TRBD2 CSATTSGSYEQYF TGCAGCGCCACGACTAGCGGGAGCTACGAGCAGTACTTC
once TRBJ1-2 TRBV5-6 TRBD1 CASSPDRGYGYTF TGTGCCAGCAGCCCGGACAGGGGCTATGGCTACACCTTC
NA TRBJ1-5 TRBV30 TRBD1 CAWSASGGWQPQHF TGTGCCTGGAGTGCCTCAGGGGGCTGGCAGCCCCAGCATTTT
NA TRBJ1-2 TRBV5-1 TRBD1 CASSSTGTGGGYTF TGCGCCAGCAGCTCAACCGGGACAGGGGGCGGCTACACCTTC
NA TRBJ2-5 TRBV3-1/TRBV3-2 NA CASSPGGGRVETQYF TGTGCCAGCAGCCCAGGGGGCGGGAGGGTTGAGACCCAGTACTTC
NA TRBJ1-3 TRBV4-2 TRBD1 CASSQDPPYNRGQSGNTIYF TGTGCCAGCAGTCAAGACCCCCCATACAACAGGGGGCAATCTGGAAACACCATATATTTT
once TRBJ1-2 TRBV19 NA CATRSTGNYGYTF TGTGCCACTAGATCTACGGGAAACTATGGCTACACCTTC
NA TRBJ1-4 TRBV28 TRBD1 CASSPGQGYEKLFF TGTGCCAGCAGTCCGGGACAGGGGTATGAAAAACTGTTTTTT
few TRBJ2-1 TRBV9 TRBD1 CASSSDPRGRNNEQFF TGTGCCAGCAGCTCCGATCCCAGGGGGCGGAACAATGAGCAGTTCTTC
NA TRBJ1-5 TRBV21-1 NA CASSPNTGLPQHF TGTGCCAGCAGCCCAAATACAGGGTTGCCCCAGCATTTT
NA TRBJ1-1 TRBV6-5 NA CATRDPREAFF TGTGCCACCCGAGACCCTAGAGAAGCTTTCTTT
NA TRBJ1-1 TRBV19 TRBD1 CASSRLPGQGNTEAFF TGTGCCAGTAGCCGCCTTCCGGGACAGGGGAACACTGAAGCTTTCTTT
NA TRBJ2-5 TRBV6-5 NA CASKPSQGPGETQYF TGTGCCAGCAAACCAAGCCAGGGGCCAGGAGAGACCCAGTACTTC
NA TRBJ2-2 TRBV11-2 TRBD1 CASSPGQAMNTGELFF TGTGCCAGCAGCCCGGGACAGGCCATGAACACCGGGGAGCTGTTTTTT
NA TRBJ2-2 TRBV5-1 TRBD2 CASSLGLAANTGELFF TGCGCCAGCAGCCTCGGACTAGCGGCAAACACCGGGGAGCTGTTTTTT
once TRBJ2-3 TRBV24-1 TRBD1 CATNPGTGLDTQYF TGTGCCACCAACCCCGGGACAGGGCTTGATACGCAGTATTTT
NA TRBJ2-2 TRBV4-2 TRBD2 CASSQVPSGGANTGELFF TGTGCCAGCAGCCAAGTACCTAGCGGGGGAGCGAACACCGGGGAGCTGTTTTTT
once TRBJ2-4 TRBV6-4 TRBD1 CASPGTVQKNIQYF TGTGCCAGCCCCGGGACAGTACAAAAAAACATTCAGTACTTC
NA TRBJ2-1 TRBV13 TRBD1 CASSPVDRGGEQFF TGTGCCAGCAGCCCTGTCGACAGGGGCGGTGAGCAGTTCTTC
few TRBJ2-2 TRBV1 NA CTSSQDCGRITGELFF TGCACCAGCAGCCAAGATTGCGGGAGGATCACCGGGGAGCTGTTTTTT
NA TRBJ2-1 TRBV2 TRBD2 CASLGTSGRFEQFF TGTGCCAGCCTAGGGACTAGCGGGAGATTTGAGCAGTTCTTC
NA TRBJ2-1 TRBV19 NA CASSRRGSSYNEQFF TGTGCCAGTAGTCGAAGGGGGAGCTCCTACAATGAGCAGTTCTTC
once TRBJ2-6 TRBV3-1/TRBV3-2 NA CASSQAGLQSFSGANVLTF TGTGCCAGCAGCCAAGCAGGACTCCAATCCTTCTCTGGGGCCAACGTCCTGACTTTC
NA TRBJ2-3 TRBV3-1/TRBV3-2 NA CASSPGGDTQYF TGTGCCAGCAGCCCCGGAGGGGATACGCAGTATTTT
NA TRBJ1-2 TRBV5-5 TRBD1 CASSPGDRGWYGYTF TGTGCCAGCAGCCCCGGGGACAGGGGTTGGTATGGCTACACCTTC
NA TRBJ1-2 TRBV7-7 NA CASSQATGCGYTF TGTGCCAGCAGCCAGGCTACAGGCTGTGGCTACACCTTC
NA TRBJ1-1 TRBV18 TRBD1 CASSPGQGRNTEAFF TGTGCCAGCTCACCAGGACAGGGAAGGAACACTGAAGCTTTCTTT
NA TRBJ2-1 TRBV4-1 TRBD2 CASSRQLAEGTPHNEQFF TGCGCCAGCAGCCGCCAACTAGCGGAGGGAACTCCCCACAATGAGCAGTTCTTC
NA TRBJ1-1 TRBV4-2 TRBD1 CASSQVDRGETEAFF TGTGCCAGCAGCCAAGTGGACAGGGGTGAGACTGAAGCTTTCTTT
NA TRBJ1-1 TRBV20-1 NA CSATPGTEAFF TGCAGTGCCACCCCGGGCACTGAAGCTTTCTTT
NA TRBJ1-2 TRBV19 NA CASSIGRDIGYTF TGTGCCAGTAGTATTGGCAGGGACATCGGCTACACCTTC
NA TRBJ2-3 TRBV11-2 TRBD2 CASSLVGAGGSPDTQYF TGTGCCAGCAGCTTAGTAGGAGCGGGGGGGTCCCCAGATACGCAGTATTTT
NA TRBJ1-1 TRBV10-2 NA CASSESQGTTEAFF TGCGCCAGCAGTGAGTCACAGGGAACGACTGAAGCTTTCTTT
NA TRBJ1-1 TRBV24-1 TRBD1 CATQPGQGNTEAFF TGTGCCACTCAACCGGGACAGGGGAACACTGAAGCTTTCTTT
NA TRBJ1-5 TRBV29-1 NA CSVGHSNQPQHF TGCAGCGTTGGACATAGCAATCAGCCCCAGCATTTT
NA TRBJ2-2 TRBV6-2/TRBV6-3 TRBD2 CASSYGTSDANTGELFF TGTGCCAGCAGTTACGGGACTAGCGACGCGAACACCGGGGAGCTGTTTTTT
NA TRBJ2-7 TRBV28 NA CASRLTGSYEQYF TGTGCCAGCAGATTGACAGGTTCTTACGAGCAGTACTTC
NA TRBJ2-3 TRBV6-5 NA CASSYTQGSDTQYF TGTGCCAGCAGTTACACACAGGGTTCAGATACGCAGTATTTT
NA TRBJ1-6 TRBV30 NA CAWSVPEFYNSPLHF TGTGCCTGGAGTGTACCAGAATTCTATAATTCACCCCTCCACTTT
NA TRBJ2-1 TRBV9 NA CASSVQGDEQFF TGTGCCAGCAGCGTACAGGGTGATGAGCAGTTCTTC
NA TRBJ2-3 TRBV6-5 TRBD1 CASRLTGAGTDTQYF TGTGCCAGCAGACTTACAGGGGCCGGCACAGATACGCAGTATTTT
NA TRBJ1-5 TRBV6-2/TRBV6-3 NA CASSRDNQNNQPQHF TGTGCCAGCAGTCGGGACAACCAGAACAATCAGCCCCAGCATTTT
NA TRBJ2-1 TRBV3-1/TRBV3-2 NA CASSQDGSAAYNEQFF TGTGCCAGCAGCCAAGATGGGTCAGCGGCCTACAATGAGCAGTTCTTC
once TRBJ1-3 TRBV30 NA CAWSLLLGNTIYF TGTGCCTGGAGTTTACTCCTTGGAAACACCATATATTTT
NA TRBJ2-4 TRBV15 NA CATSRVQRDIQYF TGTGCCACCAGCAGAGTTCAACGGGACATTCAGTACTTC
NA TRBJ2-7 TRBV5-1 TRBD2 CASSLAGIYEQYF TGCGCCAGCAGCCTAGCGGGGATATACGAGCAGTACTTC
NA TRBJ1-1 TRBV10-1 TRBD1 CASSETGTAREAFF TGCGCCAGCAGTGAAACCGGGACAGCCCGTGAAGCTTTCTTT
once TRBJ1-2 TRBV10-2 NA CASSESRGGYTF TGCGCCAGCAGTGAGTCAAGAGGTGGCTACACCTTC
NA TRBJ2-4 TRBV9 NA CASSPSDRVLAKNIQYF TGTGCCAGCAGCCCCTCAGACAGAGTACTAGCCAAAAACATTCAGTACTTC